These T cell receptor beta chains were read from a single sample in a study of blood T cell repertoires in COVID-19. Generated by immunoSEQ multiplex PCR, the TCRdb table keeps only in-frame clones and is missing some. This repertoire shows some 7,000 clones, 80% to 90% found once; its top ten account for 7.5% to 9%. The specimen sequenced was peripheral blood. Source of these receptors: a human donor in a cohort sampled during active COVID-19. The donor label of this sample is uncertain. Each CDR3 is given with its conserved first and last residue. The D gene is left open where the match is weak. Rows give clone size only sometimes, using once, few, many, or a class for an expanded clone.

D,V,length,J,size,CDR3,DNA
.,TRBV6-5,13,TRBJ1-2,.,CASSYVSGYGYTF,TGTGCCAGCAGTTACGTCAGCGGCTATGGCTACACCTTC
.,TRBV29-1,20,TRBJ2-1,.,CSVETPRGRGIPAGHNEQFF,TGCAGCGTTGAAACACCCAGAGGGCGGGGAATACCCGCGGGCCACAATGAGCAGTTCTTC
TRBD1,TRBV9,18,TRBJ1-3,.,CASSAGTGLVSPGNTIYF,TGTGCCAGCAGCGCCGGGACAGGGTTGGTATCCCCTGGAAACACCATATATTTT
.,TRBV18,12,TRBJ2-5,.,CASKVGGETQYF,TGTGCCAGTAAAGTCGGGGGAGAGACCCAGTACTTC
TRBD1,TRBV6-5,15,TRBJ2-7,.,CASLRGQALNYEQYF,TGTGCCAGCTTAAGGGGACAGGCCCTCAACTACGAGCAGTACTTC
.,TRBV2,13,TRBJ2-5,.,CASSVSREETQYF,TGTGCCAGCAGTGTGTCCAGGGAAGAGACCCAGTACTTC
.,TRBV20-1,15,TRBJ2-2,.,CSASMAGSPTGELFF,TGCAGTGCTAGTATGGCGGGATCCCCCACCGGGGAGCTGTTTTTT
.,TRBV7-9,17,TRBJ1-4,.,CASSHRGGGTANEKLFF,TGTGCCAGCAGCCACCGTGGGGGGGGCACCGCTAATGAAAAACTGTTTTTT
TRBD1,TRBV3-1/TRBV3-2,15,TRBJ2-7,.,CASSQGGTGGAEQYF,TGTGCCAGCAGCCAAGGGGGGACAGGGGGCGCCGAGCAGTACTTC
TRBD2,TRBV19,16,TRBJ2-7,.,CASSEIGGSPTYEQYF,TGTGCCAGTAGTGAAATCGGGGGGTCGCCGACCTACGAGCAGTACTTC
.,TRBV2,11,TRBJ2-5,.,CASSDGETQYF,TGTGCCAGCAGTGACGGGGAGACCCAGTACTTC
TRBD1,TRBV10-3,14,TRBJ1-1,once,CASRTGEVNTEAFF,TGTGCCTCCCGGACAGGGGAGGTGAACACTGAAGCTTTCTTT
.,TRBV2,14,TRBJ2-1,.,CAGTGTHRLNEQFF,TGTGCCGGAACCGGGACTCACCGTCTTAATGAGCAGTTCTTC
.,TRBV7-8,15,TRBJ1-2,.,CASSLGARGGEGYTF,TGTGCCAGCAGCTTAGGGGCGCGCGGAGGTGAAGGCTACACCTTC
TRBD1,TRBV6-5,14,TRBJ2-5,once,CASSYLGQQETQYF,TGTGCCAGCAGTTACCTGGGACAGCAAGAGACCCAGTACTTC
TRBD2,TRBV7-7,17,TRBJ2-1,.,CASSPRLAGGSHNEQFF,TGTGCCAGCAGCCCAAGACTAGCGGGAGGCTCTCACAATGAGCAGTTCTTC
.,TRBV4-2,16,TRBJ1-6,.,CASSQDPRQRNSPLHF,TGTGCCAGCAGCCAAGATCCGCGACAGAGGAATTCACCCCTCCACTTT
TRBD2,TRBV29-1,15,TRBJ2-1,.,CSVSPAGGTYNEQFF,TGCAGCGTTTCTCCAGCGGGGGGAACTTACAATGAGCAGTTCTTC
.,TRBV29-1,16,TRBJ1-1,.,CSVEQMRRRLNTEAFF,TGCAGCGTTGAGCAGATGAGGCGTCGATTGAACACTGAAGCTTTCTTT
.,TRBV18,14,TRBJ2-1,.,CASSPQSSYNEQFF,TGTGCCAGCTCACCACAGAGCTCCTACAATGAGCAGTTCTTC
TRBD1,TRBV5-4,14,TRBJ1-2,.,CASSLGQGANGYTF,TGTGCCAGCAGCTTGGGGCAGGGGGCGAATGGCTACACCTTC
TRBD2,TRBV29-1,15,TRBJ2-5,.,CSVDGTSGSRETQYF,TGCAGCGTCGATGGGACTAGCGGGAGTAGAGAGACCCAGTACTTC
.,TRBV9,14,TRBJ2-5,few,CASSVDQGLGTQYF,TGTGCCAGCAGCGTAGATCAGGGATTGGGGACCCAGTACTTC
.,TRBV3-1/TRBV3-2,13,TRBJ2-5,.,CASSQVSMETQYF,TGTGCCAGCAGCCAGGTCTCTATGGAGACCCAGTACTTC
TRBD1,TRBV9,13,TRBJ2-5,.,CASLQGARETQYF,TGTGCCAGCCTACAGGGGGCGCGGGAGACCCAGTACTTC
TRBD1,TRBV5-1,15,TRBJ1-2,.,CASSERQGAARGYTF,TGCGCCAGCAGCGAGCGACAGGGGGCGGCTAGAGGCTACACCTTC
.,TRBV20-1,14,TRBJ2-2,.,CSASPGHSTGELFF,TGCAGTGCTAGTCCAGGGCACAGCACCGGGGAGCTGTTTTTT
.,TRBV4-1,13,TRBJ2-4,.,CASSQAQGYIQYF,TGCGCCAGCAGCCAGGCACAGGGTTACATTCAGTACTTC
TRBD2,TRBV18,18,TRBJ2-6,.,CASSPQSPGGDGANVLTF,TGTGCCAGCTCACCACAATCGCCGGGAGGCGATGGGGCCAACGTCCTGACTTTC
TRBD1,TRBV27,17,TRBJ1-2,.,CASSLLAGGVSSYGYTF,TGTGCCAGCAGTTTATTGGCAGGGGGCGTTAGTAGCTATGGCTACACCTTC
.,TRBV5-4,15,TRBJ1-1,.,CASSWGGPMNTEAFF,TGTGCCAGCAGCTGGGGCGGACCCATGAACACTGAAGCTTTCTTT
.,TRBV2,18,TRBJ1-2,.,CASSENPRSEQASDGYTF,TGTGCCAGCAGTGAAAATCCTCGGTCTGAGCAGGCTTCGGATGGCTACACCTTC
.,TRBV12-3/TRBV12-4,13,TRBJ1-5,.,CASSSGVVQPQHF,TGTGCCAGCAGTTCAGGGGTGGTTCAGCCCCAGCATTTT
.,TRBV2,13,TRBJ2-7,.,CASTLRVGYEQYF,TGTGCCAGCACTCTCCGGGTCGGCTACGAGCAGTACTTC
.,TRBV6-5,13,TRBJ1-2,.,CASSPGTNYGYTF,TGTGCCAGCAGTCCGGGGACAAACTATGGCTACACCTTC
.,TRBV6-6,15,TRBJ2-3,once,CASSYSGGSTDTQYF,TGTGCCAGCAGTTACTCCGGCGGGAGCACAGATACGCAGTATTTT
TRBD1,TRBV20-1,14,TRBJ2-7,.,CSASKRDRANEQYF,TGCAGTGCTAGTAAGCGGGACAGGGCTAACGAGCAGTACTTC
TRBD1,TRBV2,14,TRBJ2-1,few,CASSRDSSYNEQFF,TGTGCCAGCAGCCGGGACAGCTCCTACAATGAGCAGTTCTTC
.,TRBV2,15,TRBJ2-5,.,CASSEGSGPGETQYF,TGTGCCAGCAGTGAAGGTTCAGGGCCGGGAGAGACCCAGTACTTC
.,TRBV15,12,TRBJ2-7,.,CATSRDLGEQYF,TGTGCCACCAGCAGAGATCTCGGGGAGCAGTACTTC
TRBD2,TRBV5-1,16,TRBJ2-1,.,CASSLEPSGSYNEQFF,TGCGCCAGCAGCTTGGAGCCTAGCGGGTCCTACAATGAGCAGTTCTTC
TRBD2,TRBV28,16,TRBJ2-5,.,CASSPAGTSFRETQYF,TGTGCCAGCAGCCCCGCCGGGACTAGCTTTAGAGAGACCCAGTACTTC
TRBD1,TRBV19,14,TRBJ2-3,.,CASSIVPGQGALYF,TGTGCCAGTAGTATAGTTCCGGGACAGGGGGCATTGTATTTT
.,TRBV14,13,TRBJ1-1,.,CASSLHPGTEAFF,TGTGCCAGCAGCCTACACCCGGGGACTGAAGCTTTCTTT
.,TRBV6-4,13,TRBJ2-2,few,CASSDRSTGELFF,TGTGCCAGCAGTGACAGGAGCACCGGGGAGCTGTTTTTT
TRBD2,TRBV7-6,15,TRBJ2-3,.,CASSPSRGSTDTQYF,TGTGCCAGCAGCCCCTCGCGGGGGAGCACAGATACGCAGTATTTT
.,TRBV28,12,TRBJ1-2,few,CASSLTRRGSTF,TGTGCCAGCAGTTTAACGCGGCGGGGGAGTACCTTC
.,TRBV12-3/TRBV12-4,12,TRBJ1-5,.,CASSLTGQPQHF,TGTGCCAGCAGTTTGACGGGTCAGCCCCAGCATTTT